Detailed here is one TCR beta chain. Its antigen is not known. This sample stems from a study of T cell repertoires in cytomegalovirus infection. Study-level background: Evidence of both CMV infection and a matching HLA type came from public TCR beta signatures. The study, taken as a whole, reports: People with CMV and the relevant HLA were identified by cumulative public TCR beta family frequency.

V was pared by 5 bases and J by 1 base, with 16 bases between. The CDR3 contains 16 residues. In germline, CDR1 is SGHRS, CDR2 YFSETQ. A single record per CDR3 protein comes from TCRdb applying MiXCR to the reads. The sample lists about 210,000 distinct CDR3 sequences, 6% to 8% occurring once. Material: PBMCs. The clonotype comes from a human donor in good health (CMV status not recorded). Some clones in this sample may be carry-over from other donors' samples. This chain links TRBV5-1 with TRBJ2-1; tentatively, D is TRBD1 (6 bases). CDR3 sequence: CASRLFTGISYNEQFF. CDR3 nucleotides: TGCGCCAGCAGATTATTTACAGGGATTTCCTACAATGAGCAGTTCTTC. The entire variable domain, with the rest obtained from reference TRBV5-1 and TRBJ2-1, is as follows: KAGVTQTPRYLIKTRGQQVTLSCSPISGHRSVSWYQQTPGQGLQFLFEYFSETQRNKGNFPGRFSGRQFSNSRSEMNVSTLELGDSALYLCASRLFTGISYNEQFFGPGTRLTVL.